The entry below gives a single T cell receptor beta chain sequence along with its context. Its target is not known. Repertoires were generated with immunoSEQ multiplex PCR, while TCRdb's copy carries only in-frame clones and drops some. The sample yields tens of thousands of clones, approximately 92% seen once. This sample is drawn from a study of T cell clones after liver transplantation. The wider study: Subjects received no induction therapy and standard immunosuppression until randomization at 12-24 months post-transplant.

The CDR3 has 15 residues. Study findings and constraints: Low donor cell numbers restricted donor-reactive repertoire measurement in a couple of subjects. In most of the 8 subjects, circulating graft-donor-reactive CD4 TCRbeta sequences fell significantly after transplant.

This TCR was sampled from a human patient who received a liver transplant. T cells may partly derive from the graft donor. The sequencing used CD4+ T cells from blood, collected less than 27 months after liver transplant. The rearrangement joins TRBV21-1 to TRBJ2-3. TRBV21-1 is a known pseudogene. CDR3: CASSIPGSGTDTQYF. CDR3 nucleotide sequence: TGTGCCAGCAGCATACCAGGGAGTGGCACAGATACGCAGTATTTT.